A selection of T cell receptor beta chains follows, all from one sample in a study of cytomegalovirus exposure and HLA in healthy donors. TCRdb keeps only in-frame clones here, not all; method: immunoSEQ multiplex PCR. Counted here are more than 80,000 clones, roughly 82% occurring once; the ten biggest clones make up roughly 1.6%. The sequenced material came from PBMCs. The receptors derive from a man aged 45 to 65 in good health and CMV-seronegative. CDR3s include the opening cysteine and the closing phenylalanine or tryptophan. The D gene is left open where the match is weak. The size entry is marked missing in some rows and otherwise reads once, few, many or a size class.

cdr3_aa cdr3_nt j_call clone_size d_call v_call
CASTPEDRKSNQPQHF TGCGCCAGCACCCCGGAGGACAGGAAGAGCAATCAGCCCCAGCATTTT TRBJ1-5 - TRBD1 TRBV5-1
CASSQRDKYGYTF TGTGCCAGCAGCCAGAGGGACAAGTATGGCTACACCTTC TRBJ1-2 - - TRBV4-2
CASSLEIAGEGYKQYF TGTGCCAGCAGCTTGGAAATAGCGGGGGAGGGGTACAAGCAGTACTTC TRBJ2-7 - TRBD2 TRBV5-4
CASSLSRQGGNEKLFF TGTGCCAGCAGCTTATCCCGACAGGGTGGTAATGAAAAACTGTTTTTT TRBJ1-4 - TRBD1 TRBV7-3
CASSATGQDTDTQYF TGTGCCAGCAGTGCCACGGGACAGGACACAGATACGCAGTATTTT TRBJ2-3 - TRBD1 TRBV6-1
CASSEFGQGVDTQYF TGTGCCAGCAGTGAATTTGGGCAGGGGGTGGATACGCAGTATTTT TRBJ2-3 - TRBD1 TRBV25-1
CASSSRGDSPLHF TGTGCCAGCAGCTCGCGGGGGGATTCACCCCTCCACTTT TRBJ1-6 - - TRBV7-2
CASSLWRGADTQYF TGTGCCAGCAGCTTATGGCGGGGGGCAGATACGCAGTATTTT TRBJ2-3 - TRBD2 TRBV7-9
CASSLTSGARKAQYF TGTGCCAGCAGCTTAACTAGCGGGGCCCGCAAGGCGCAGTATTTT TRBJ2-3 - TRBD2 TRBV7-2
CASSKVRSEDYGYTF TGTGCCAGCAGCAAAGTTAGGTCGGAGGACTATGGCTACACCTTC TRBJ1-2 few - TRBV21-1
CAIRTGTGGIGANVLTF TGTGCCATCAGGACCGGGACAGGGGGTATTGGGGCCAACGTCCTGACTTTC TRBJ2-6 - TRBD1 TRBV10-3
CASSFARNTEAFF TGTGCCAGCAGTTTCGCGAGAAACACTGAAGCTTTCTTT TRBJ1-1 - - TRBV27
CASSAGDGMSYTF TGTGCCAGCAGCGCGGGGGACGGGATGAGCTACACCTTC TRBJ1-2 - - TRBV9
CASRPPKEPYEQYF TGTGCCAGCAGACCCCCAAAGGAGCCCTACGAGCAGTACTTC TRBJ2-7 once - TRBV6-9
CASSSSTAGNTIYF TGCGCCAGCAGCTCATCTACTGCTGGAAACACCATATATTTT TRBJ1-3 once - TRBV5-1
CASSFRLIQETQYF TGTGCCAGCAGCTTCCGACTGATTCAAGAGACCCAGTACTTC TRBJ2-5 - - TRBV13
CASSYGTGTGGSEQYF TGTGCCAGCAGTTATGGGACCGGGACAGGGGGCAGCGAGCAGTACTTC TRBJ2-7 - TRBD1 TRBV7-8
CASSAPSLSGELFF TGTGCCAGCAGTGCCCCCTCTTTGTCCGGGGAGCTGTTTTTT TRBJ2-2 once - TRBV6-4
CASSLIKDRGDEQFF TGCGCCAGCAGCCTAATAAAAGACAGGGGCGATGAGCAGTTCTTC TRBJ2-1 - TRBD1 TRBV5-1
CASSSGTSIEQFF TGTGCCAGTAGTTCCGGGACTAGCATCGAGCAGTTCTTC TRBJ2-1 - TRBD2 TRBV19
CASSVTGQETQYF TGTGCCAGCAGTGTGACAGGGCAAGAGACCCAGTACTTC TRBJ2-5 few TRBD1 TRBV2
CASSPFGQGGNEQFF TGTGCCAGCAGCCCTTTCGGACAGGGAGGGAATGAGCAGTTCTTC TRBJ2-1 - - TRBV7-2
CASSHRDGPGELFF TGTGCCAGCAGCCACAGGGATGGGCCCGGGGAGCTGTTTTTT TRBJ2-2 - - TRBV5-4
CASRVTDRALHF TGTGCCAGCCGCGTGACAGACCGCGCCCTCCACTTT TRBJ1-6 - - TRBV28
CASSLGRSPGETQYF TGTGCCAGCAGCTTGGGTCGCAGTCCGGGAGAGACCCAGTACTTC TRBJ2-5 - - TRBV5-4
CASTIGGVHNEQFF TGTGCCAGCACCATTGGAGGAGTCCACAATGAGCAGTTCTTC TRBJ2-1 once - TRBV11-2
CASSQGASPNEKLFF TGCGCCAGCAGCCAAGGGGCCAGCCCGAATGAAAAACTGTTTTTT TRBJ1-4 - - TRBV4-1
CASSLSGGGAVETQYF TGTGCCAGCAGCTTATCGGGCGGGGGGGCGGTCGAGACCCAGTACTTC TRBJ2-5 - TRBD2 TRBV7-9
CASVWGRTNGYTF TGTGCCAGCGTATGGGGCAGGACGAATGGCTACACCTTC TRBJ1-2 - - TRBV5-6
CASSLRDSNQPQHF TGTGCCAGCAGTTTGCGGGATAGCAATCAGCCCCAGCATTTT TRBJ1-5 - - TRBV27
CASRSGLDTGELFF TGTGCCAGCAGATCCGGACTGGACACCGGGGAGCTGTTTTTT TRBJ2-2 - - TRBV6-1
CASSLAGRRTGNTIYF TGTGCCAGCAGCTTAGCAGGAAGGAGGACTGGAAACACCATATATTTT TRBJ1-3 - - TRBV7-2
CASSLDPGNQPQHF TGCGCCAGCAGCTTGGACCCGGGTAATCAGCCCCAGCATTTT TRBJ1-5 - - TRBV5-1
CSAHQGGSETQYF TGCAGCGCTCACCAGGGGGGCTCTGAGACCCAGTACTTC TRBJ2-5 - - TRBV29-1
CSSSLSHEKLFF TGTTCCAGCAGCTTAAGCCATGAAAAACTGTTTTTT TRBJ1-4 - - TRBV7-9
CASSLDESSPLHF TGTGCCAGCAGCTTGGACGAGAGTTCACCCCTCCACTTT TRBJ1-6 - - TRBV5-4
CASSLVGADTGELFF TGTGCCAGCAGCTTAGTAGGTGCGGACACCGGGGAGCTGTTTTTT TRBJ2-2 - - TRBV7-9
CASSLDGTDTQYF TGTGCCAGCAGTCTAGATGGCACAGATACGCAGTATTTT TRBJ2-3 - - TRBV6-1
CASSTTGLGTEAFF TGTGCCAGCAGCACGACAGGTTTGGGCACTGAAGCTTTCTTT TRBJ1-1 once - TRBV7-9
CTSSERTENTEAFF TGCACCAGCAGTGAGCGAACAGAGAACACTGAAGCTTTCTTT TRBJ1-1 - - TRBV10-1
CASTADRVAEAFF TGTGCCAGCACCGCGGACAGGGTGGCTGAAGCTTTCTTT TRBJ1-1 - TRBD1 TRBV7-8
CASSFILATEQFF TGTGCCAGCAGTTTCATCCTAGCCACTGAGCAGTTCTTC TRBJ2-1 - - TRBV28
CASSWTGGPGELFF TGCGCCAGCAGCTGGACAGGGGGCCCCGGGGAGCTGTTTTTT TRBJ2-2 - TRBD1 TRBV5-1
CASSYPRQGRNEQFF TGTGCCAGCAGTTACCCCCGACAGGGGAGGAATGAGCAGTTCTTC TRBJ2-1 few TRBD1 TRBV28
CASTRGDTEAFF TGTGCCAGCACCAGGGGGGACACTGAAGCTTTCTTT TRBJ1-1 once TRBD1 TRBV6-1
CSVPGQGMGGYTF TGCAGCGTTCCGGGACAGGGGATGGGGGGCTACACCTTC TRBJ1-2 - TRBD1 TRBV29-1
CAWTINTGELFF TGTGCCTGGACCATTAACACCGGGGAGCTGTTTTTT TRBJ2-2 few - TRBV30
CASSLSPGGFYGYTF TGTGCCAGCAGTTTATCGCCCGGGGGTTTCTATGGCTACACCTTC TRBJ1-2 - - TRBV27
CAISFREDAEEQYF TGTGCCATCAGTTTCCGGGAGGACGCGGAGGAGCAGTACTTC TRBJ2-7 few TRBD2 TRBV10-3
CASSSSQGSGYTF TGTGCCAGCAGCTCAAGCCAGGGATCCGGCTACACCTTC TRBJ1-2 - - TRBV7-3
CASSETGTEQFF TGTGCCAGCAGTGAAACAGGGACTGAGCAGTTCTTC TRBJ2-1 few - TRBV6-4
CASGLAPNSDTQYF TGTGCTAGTGGTTTGGCCCCTAATTCAGATACGCAGTATTTT TRBJ2-3 - - TRBV12-5
CASSLGGTSGNTIYF TGCGCCAGCAGCTTGGGCGGAACCTCTGGAAACACCATATATTTT TRBJ1-3 - - TRBV5-1
CASSPGRGINNEQFF TGTGCCAGCAGCCCGGGGCGCGGGATAAACAATGAGCAGTTCTTC TRBJ2-1 - - TRBV28
CASSYAGGTIYF TGTGCCAGCAGTTATGCCGGGGGCACCATATATTTT TRBJ1-3 once - TRBV6-5